This T cell receptor beta chain was obtained from a study of cytomegalovirus exposure and HLA in healthy donors. Study context: Earlier results showed roughly 120 million unique TCR beta sequences derived from around 170 million T cells.

Broader study findings: Sequence variants that were highly shared formed a cluster that was likely a sequencing artifact.

On this clone: Its antigen remains unknown.

Nominally healthy donors were sampled, though unrecorded immune exposures were likely. The CDR3 sequence is 13 residues long. Per the germline V gene, CDR1 is MNHNS and CDR2 is SASEGT. Trimming cost V 3 bases and J 12 bases; bases outside gene matches: 6. The primer mix had 60 Vbeta and 13 Jbeta primers. The data were produced by immunoSEQ multiplex PCR, yet TCRdb's version contains in-frame clones alone and is incomplete. The repertoire includes about 97,000 clones, around 81% of them detected once, and over 5% sits in the top ten. The V gene is TRBV6-1, the J gene TRBJ1-1; 11 bases are shared with TRBD1. Sequenced sample: PBMCs. The sequence was obtained from a man between 40 and 49 years old in good health and CMV-seropositive. CDR3 loop: CASSDRDRGMTFF. CDR3 nucleotide sequence: TGTGCCAGCAGTGACCGGGACAGGGGGATGACTTTCTTT.